This T cell receptor beta chain emerged from a study of beta chain features in type 1 diabetes. This clone was counted only a few times. The target antigen is unknown. Notes on the study in general: TCRB CDR3 length was moderately but significantly reduced in all four CD4+ subsets of Type 1 diabetes patients. A greater similarity of naive, central memory and Treg TCRB repertoires was seen among patients than among healthy donors. Small HLA sub-analyses could not settle whether HLA shapes TCRB rearrangement. For type 1 diabetes patients, VDJ junctions showed fewer insertions and more deletions.

Of the isolated RNA, all was reverse transcribed, and so the sequenced material was expressed TCRB transcripts. Measured with immunoSEQ multiplex PCR; TCRdb has only the in-frame clones, and not every one. The repertoire holds 350,000 to 400,000 clones, with over 13% as singletons. Sequencing was performed on naive CD4+ T cells from blood. The receptor comes from a woman between 18 and 29 years old in good health.

This CDR3 reads CSVTGQGTYEQYF. The CDR3, as DNA: TGCAGCGTTACGGGACAGGGGACCTACGAGCAGTACTTC. The chain couples TRBV29-1 to TRBJ2-7, with 10 bases lining up with TRBD1. CDR3 size: 13 residues. V gave up 5 bases and J gave up 2 bases; unmatched junction bases: 3. The germline CDR1 and CDR2 sequences are SQVTM and ANQGSEA.